A single sample gave rise to the 17 T cell receptor beta chains below, sequenced in a study of metastatic and nonmetastatic thyroid tumors. All patients reached thyroid surgery having received no treatment beforehand. Via MiXCR, TCRdb re-called the PCR reads. The sample carries under 15,000 clones, 25% to 35% recorded once. Input material: tumor tissue. The receptors originated from a female donor with papillary thyroid cancer or a benign thyroid nodule (not recorded which). Some clones in this sample may be carry-over from other donors' samples.

This clone is labeled as medium-sized. The chain has TRBV6-1 and TRBJ2-3, with D perhaps given as TRBD1 or TRBD2 (5 bases each). V was clipped by 2 bases and J by 4 bases, with 13 bases between them. CDR3 length: 15 amino acids. The germline V gene encodes CDR1 MNHNS and CDR2 SASEGT. CDR3 amino acids: CASSERAGTPDTQYF. The CDR3 coding sequence is TGTGCCAGCAGTGAACGGGCAGGGACCCCAGATACGCAGTATTTT.

The chain carries TRBV4-1 and TRBJ2-7; 8 bases agree with TRBD1. J was trimmed by 2 bases and V by 0 bases; bases with no gene match: 6. Germline V lookup: CDR1 MGHRA, CDR2 YSYEKL. The CDR3 consists of 16 residues. CDR3: CASSQDPGQATYEQYF. CDR3 coding DNA: TGCGCCAGCAGCCAAGATCCGGGACAGGCCACCTACGAGCAGTACTTC.

This clone appeared a few times. The V and J genes are TRBV27 and TRBJ2-7, with D perhaps TRBD1 (7 bases). V was shortened by 6 bases and J by 2 bases, with 17 bases between the two germline ends. The length of the CDR3 is 15 residues. Germline V CDR1 and CDR2: MNHEY, SMNVEV (reference sequence). CDR3 protein: CASSYGAGGTYEQYF. DNA for the CDR3: TGTGCCAGCAGCTATGGGGCAGGGGGGACCTACGAGCAGTACTTC.

This clone is termed medium-sized. The chain has TRBV6-1 and TRBJ2-7; no definite D call. Germline assignment: CDR1 MNHNS and CDR2 SASEGT. V lost 6 bases and J 4 bases, leaving 13 bases between the germline ends. This CDR3 contains 13 residues. CDR3 sequence reads: CASRERPVYEQYF. DNA of the CDR3: TGTGCCAGCAGGGAAAGACCTGTTTACGAGCAGTACTTC.

This chain connects TRBV20-1 to TRBJ1-5, with a weak D call TRBD1 (5 bases). Trimming shortened V by 0 bases and J by 0 bases, and 9 bases separated the two germline ends. The CDR3 is 15 residues long. Germline V CDR1 and CDR2: DFQATT, SNEGSKA (reference sequence). The CDR3 DNA sequence: TGCAGTGCTAGAGATAAGGGGAGTAGCAATCAGCCCCAGCATTTT. Its protein product is CSARDKGSSNQPQHF.

This clone has more than one count but fewer than ten. The chain recombines TRBV6-5 with TRBJ2-2; 11 bases agree with TRBD2. The V gene end was trimmed by 2 bases and the J gene end by 7 bases; junction bases not matched to a gene: 6. The CDR3 totals 16 residues. From germline, CDR1 is MNHEY and CDR2 SVGAGI. CDR3 sequence reads: CASSYRASGRYGELFF. For the CDR3, the DNA is TGTGCCAGCAGTTACCGGGCTAGCGGGAGGTACGGGGAGCTGTTTTTT.

This chain connects TRBV2 to TRBJ2-7; the D is unclear. With 3 bases removed from V and 6 bases from J, the gap between germline ends came to 18 bases. The length of the CDR3 is 15 residues. CDR1 and CDR2 (germline): SNHLY, FYNNEI. The CDR3, as DNA: TGTGCCAGCAGTGACGGAAGGGTCCTCCCGGGCGAGCAGTACTTC. Translated, it gives CASSDGRVLPGEQYF.

This clone was counted between two and nine times. V is TRBV28 and J is TRBJ2-1; 8 nucleotides match TRBD2. Looked up from germline, CDR1 is MDHEN and CDR2 is SYDVKM. This CDR3 contains 13 residues. V gave up 1 base and J gave up 10 bases; unmatched junction bases: 3. CDR3 residues: CASSLYKRGEQFF. DNA for the CDR3: TGTGCCAGCAGTTTATATAAGCGGGGGGAGCAGTTCTTC.

This clone was seen only a few times. For the CDR3, the DNA is TGTGCCAGCAGTTTAAGGTACCCCGGGCCCCAGCATTTT. Translation gives CASSLRYPGPQHF. The V call is TRBV28, the J call TRBJ1-5; no definite D call. Trimming stripped 2 bases from V and 9 bases from J, with 11 bases between. CDR3 length equals 13 residues. CDR1 is MDHEN and CDR2 is SYDVKM in the germline V gene. The entire variable domain, with the rest obtained from reference TRBV28 and TRBJ1-5, is as follows: DVKVTQSSRYLVKRTGEKVFLECVQDMDHENMFWYRQDPGLGLRLIYFSYDVKMKEKGDIPEGYSVSREKKERFSLILESASTNQTSMYLCASSLRYPGPQHFGDGTRLSIL.

This clone has ten or more counts. The junction and the germline gene differ at one end; a read error may be behind it. The DNA for the CDR3 is TGTGCTAGCAGCCTAAGCACAGATACGCAGTATTTT. It specifies CASSLSTDTQYF. The chain combines TRBV7-7 with TRBJ2-3; D is undetermined. Per germline, CDR1 SSHAT and CDR2 FNYEAQ (reference sequence). The CDR3 sequence is 12 residues long.

The table lists this clone with many counts. The rearrangement links TRBV14 to TRBJ2-3; D unclear. CDR3 length: 13 residues. The V end lost 1 base, the J end lost 9 bases, and 11 bases lay between the germline ends. Germline loops: CDR1 SGHDN, CDR2 FVKESK. The CDR3 DNA sequence: TGTGCCAGCAGCCAAGCTTTAGGTCTAACGCAGTATTTT. It translates to CASSQALGLTQYF.

Comment on this clone: The germline gene is not matched at one end of the junction; a read error may be the cause. The V gene is TRBV5-4, the J gene TRBJ2-2; TRBD1 agrees at 7 bases. This CDR3 comprises 16 residues. The germline CDR1 and CDR2 sequences are SGHNT and YYREEE (reference sequence). CDR3 sequence (DNA): TGTGCCAGCAGCTTGGCGAGACAGGGAAACACCGGGGAGCTGTCTTTT. As protein: CASSLARQGNTGELSF.

This clone is categorized as medium-sized. The chain carries TRBV2 and TRBJ2-3; D is uncertain. The CDR3 is made up of 13 amino acids. The ends were cut back, 1 base at V and 5 bases at J, with 7 bases in the middle. Germline V gene lookup returns CDR1 SNHLY and CDR2 FYNNEI. CDR3 loop: CASSEEGRDTQYF. CDR3 DNA sequence: TGTGCCAGCAGTGAAGAGGGCCGAGATACGCAGTATTTT.

By share, this clone ranks as medium-sized. The chain couples TRBV6-2 or TRBV6-3 to TRBJ1-2; D might be TRBD1 (5 bases). Trimming cost V 2 bases and J 3 bases, with 16 bases left between them. Germline lookup yields CDR1 MNHEY and CDR2 SVGEGT. The CDR3 totals 16 residues. In DNA form, the CDR3 reads TGTGCCAGCAGTTACCCCATTGGGGGGAAGCACTATGGCTACACCTTC. It translates to CASSYPIGGKHYGYTF.

This chain connects TRBV7-8 to TRBJ2-5; possibly TRBD2 for D (5 bases). The CDR3 length is 12 residues. V shed 7 bases and J shed 2 bases, with 8 bases lying between them. Germline CDR1 reads SGHVS; CDR2 reads FQNEAQ. The CDR3 coding sequence is TGTGCCAGCACTTCGGGGCAAGAGACCCAGTACTTC. This translates into CASTSGQETQYF.

The chain employs TRBV6-1 and TRBJ2-2, with 9 bases aligning to TRBD2. The CDR3 sequence is 14 residues long. Germline V gene sequence: CDR1 MNHNS, CDR2 SASEGT. V lost 8 bases to trimming and J lost 5 bases; unmatched junction nucleotides: 6. This chain's CDR3 is CASLWLAGTGELFF. CDR3 coding DNA: TGTGCCAGCCTGTGGCTAGCGGGAACCGGGGAGCTGTTTTTT.

This clone showed up many times. The CDR3 is CASSITSGSGELFF. For the CDR3, the DNA is TGTGCCAGTAGTATCACTAGCGGCTCCGGGGAGCTGTTTTTT. This chain links TRBV19 with TRBJ2-2; TRBD2 agrees at 8 bases. The CDR3 runs 14 residues. Germline CDR1 and CDR2: LNHDA and SQIVND (reference sequence). V shed 3 bases and J 6 bases; nucleotides not matched to a gene: 3.